The source of this TCR beta chain is a study of T-cell reconstitution after alpha-beta-depleted transplantation in children. Study conclusions and caveats: T-cell numbers and diversity one year post-transplant derived largely from freshly generated T cells.

TCRbeta library preparation incorporated unique molecular identifiers. TCRdb recomputed calls from the PCR reads with MiXCR, one row per CDR3 protein. The data contain 250,000 to 300,000 distinct CDR3 sequences, almost 8% of them singletons. This clonotype came up many times. Its target is not known. This clonotype originated in a female patient younger than 10 who had a stem cell transplant for Fanconi anemia, so the T cells may come from the graft donor. Sequencing used peripheral blood, obtained 360 days after TCRalphabeta/CD19-depleted stem cell transplant.

The chain's CDR3 is CSVPHSNYGYTF. As DNA, the CDR3 is TGCAGCGTGCCCCACAGTAACTATGGCTACACCTTC. The chain couples TRBV29-1 to TRBJ1-2; no firm D call. V lost 6 bases and J lost 1, with 9 bases in between. Germline values: CDR1 SQVTM, CDR2 ANQGSEA. The CDR3 covers 12 residues.